These 22 T cell receptor beta chains share one sample of origin, sequenced in a study of blood T cell repertoires in COVID-19 (dated by TCRdb to 2020 to 2021). The library came from the immunoSEQ multiplex PCR assay. In its TCRdb copy, this immuneACCESS table keeps in-frame sequences only and misses some clones. Where compared with another copy, unresolved V genes explain less than half of these, and the others have no known cause. For this sample there are fewer than 150,000 clones; about nine tenths appear just once. Jointly, the top ten make up about 11% of the sample. Input material: peripheral blood. These receptor sequences come from a man aged 45 to 65 with active or convalescent COVID-19.

The chain links TRBV18 to TRBJ2-5; D unclear. This CDR3 is 14 amino acids long. Trimming took off 1 base at V and 0 bases at J, with 6 bases between the two ends. Per germline, CDR1 KGHSH and CDR2 LQKENI. The DNA for the CDR3 is TGTGCCAGCTCACCACGGCGGCACCAAGAGACCCAGTACTTC. Protein sequence: CASSPRRHQETQYF.

Written as DNA, the CDR3 is TGTGCCTGGAGCGCCGCCAGGCTGAACACTGAAGCTTTCTTT. It is translated as CAWSAARLNTEAFF. This sequence joins TRBV30 and TRBJ1-1; D unresolved. V was shortened by 3 bases and J by 0 bases, with 11 bases between the two germline ends. The CDR3 length is 14 residues. Per germline, CDR1 GTSNPN and CDR2 SVGIG (reference sequence).

V usage is TRBV12-3 or TRBV12-4 and J usage is TRBJ1-4, with D hard to call. CDR3 length: 13 amino acids. The V gene lost 5 bases and the J gene lost 5 bases, with 9 bases spanning the gap. The CDR3 is CASSRAANEKLFF. The DNA of the CDR3 is TGTGCCAGCAGTCGAGCGGCGAATGAAAAACTGTTTTTT.

The V call is TRBV5-8, the J call TRBJ2-5; 9 bases fit TRBD1. The V gene's germline CDR1 is SGHTS and CDR2 YDEGEE. This CDR3 has 16 residues. V was pared by 3 bases and J by 5 bases, with 11 bases of the junction left unmatched. The CDR3 coding sequence is TGTGCCAGCAGCTCAGGTAACAGGGGGCCGCTGGAGACCCAGTACTTC. Encoded protein: CASSSGNRGPLETQYF.

V gene TRBV7-3 combines with J gene TRBJ2-1; no clear D. Trimming left V 0 bases short and J 12 bases short, with 12 bases between. The germline CDR1 and CDR2 sequences are SGHTA and FQGTGA. The CDR3 consists of 13 residues. DNA of the CDR3: TGTGCCAGCAGCTTAACAGTAAATACACCGCAGTTCTTC. Translated: CASSLTVNTPQFF.

V and J are TRBV6-5 and TRBJ1-4; no clear D gene. CDR1 and CDR2 from the germline V gene are MNHEY and SVGAGI. The ends were cut back, 0 bases at V and 2 bases at J, with 7 bases in the middle. The CDR3 covers 15 residues. CDR3 nucleotides: TGTGCCAGCAGTTACTCGTACGGTACTAATGAAAAACTGTTTTTT. Its translation is CASSYSYGTNEKLFF.

This clone has only a few counts. The genes are TRBV25-1 and TRBJ1-6; D is unresolved. Germline CDR1 MGHDK, CDR2 SYGVNS. This CDR3 region has 15 residues. V lost 4 bases to trimming and J lost 10 bases, with 17 bases between them. The CDR3 region is CASSGASGLQSPLHF. CDR3 coding DNA: TGTGCCAGCAGTGGAGCTTCAGGTTTACAGTCACCCCTCCACTTT.

This chain links TRBV7-2 with TRBJ2-7, with 7 bases matching TRBD1. The CDR3 sequence is 13 residues long. Germline V gene data show CDR1 as SGHTA and CDR2 as FQGNSA. J was trimmed by 3 bases and V by 4 bases; bases with no gene match: 3. This chain's CDR3 is CASSSGTVYEQYF. The CDR3 DNA reads as TGTGCCAGCAGCTCCGGGACAGTCTACGAGCAGTACTTC. The full variable domain, completed using reference TRBV7-2 and TRBJ2-7, is GAGVSQSPSNKVTEKGKDVELRCDPISGHTALYWYRQSLGQGLEFLIYFQGNSAPDKSGLPSDRFSAERTGGSVSTLTIQRTQQEDSAVYLCASSSGTVYEQYFGPGTRLTVT.

The CDR3 loop reads CASRLADRGNQPQHF. The CDR3 bases are TGTGCAAGTCGCTTAGCGGACAGAGGCAATCAGCCCCAGCATTTT. V usage is TRBV12-2 and J usage is TRBJ1-5; the table names TRBD1, a call not compared with the DNA. TRBV12-2 is a listed pseudogene. The CDR3 covers 15 residues.

V is TRBV29-1 and J is TRBJ2-1; D ambiguous. CDR1 and CDR2 (germline): SQVTM, ANQGSEA. The V gene lost 0 bases and the J gene lost 5 bases, with 14 bases spanning the gap. This CDR3 has 15 amino acids. CDR3 in DNA: TGCAGCGTTGAAGATACTGTCCTGGTAAACAATGAGCAGTTCTTC. Its translation: CSVEDTVLVNNEQFF.

The chain joins TRBV16 to TRBJ2-7; TRBD2 agrees at 9 bases. V dropped 4 bases and J dropped 6; count of bases not matched to a gene: 10. Germline CDR1 reads KGHSY; CDR2 reads FQNENV. CDR3 size: 15 residues. The CDR3 region has the DNA TGTGCCAGCAGCCCCCGGGCGGGAGGGACGTCCGAGCAGTACTTC. Protein product: CASSPRAGGTSEQYF.

V gene TRBV7-9 combines with J gene TRBJ2-1; a weak D match, TRBD2 (6 bases). The CDR3 totals 18 residues. The V gene's germline CDR1 is SEHNR and CDR2 FQNEAQ (reference sequence). Trimming removed 0 bases at V and 13 bases at J, with 28 bases between. CDR3 amino acids: CASSLAGGQRAKSGKQFF. Written as DNA, the CDR3 is TGTGCCAGCAGCTTAGCGGGCGGCCAGCGGGCAAAAAGTGGGAAACAGTTCTTC.

CDR3 sequence: CASSLDGSGTDTQYF. The DNA for the CDR3 is TGTGCCAGCAGCTTGGACGGGAGTGGCACAGATACGCAGTATTTT. The J gene is TRBJ2-3, the V gene TRBV5-4; D is perhaps TRBD2 (6 bases). Deletions cut 0 bases from V and 1 base from J, with 9 bases between. The CDR3 has 15 amino acids. Germline V lookup: CDR1 SGHNT, CDR2 YYREEE (reference sequence).

The chain links TRBV14 to TRBJ1-1; D gene ambiguous. This CDR3 spans 14 amino acids. Per germline, CDR1 SGHDN and CDR2 FVKESK. Between the trimmed V and J ends, which lost 4 bases and 2 bases, there was a span of 11 bases. CDR3 sequence (DNA): TGTGCCAGCAGCCGGCGGACGGGAAACACTGAAGCTTTCTTT. It translates to CASSRRTGNTEAFF. Filled out from reference TRBV14 and TRBJ1-1, the complete variable domain reads EAGVTQFPSHSVIEKGQTVTLRCDPISGHDNLYWYRRVMGKEIKFLLHFVKESKQDESGMPNNRFLAERTGGTYSTLKVQPAELEDSGVYFCASSRRTGNTEAFFGQGTRLTVV.

This clone came up once. This chain joins TRBV11-2 and TRBJ2-7; D unclear. V was clipped by 1 base and J by 3 bases, with 10 bases between them. Germline values: CDR1 SGHAT, CDR2 FQNNGV. CDR3 size: 14 residues. The CDR3 nucleotides are TGTGCCAGCAGCTTAGGCGGATCTTTCTACGAGCAGTACTTC. Its protein is CASSLGGSFYEQYF.

This rearrangement joins TRBV6-6 to TRBJ1-1; a possible D gene is TRBD1 (5 bases). CDR3 size: 15 residues. V was shortened by 5 bases and J by 5 bases, with 18 bases between the two germline ends. Per the germline V gene, CDR1 is MNHNY and CDR2 is SVGAGI (reference sequence). CDR3 DNA: TGTGCCAGCAGTCACGGGGGAGGGTTGGGGACTGAAGCTTTCTTT. The encoded protein is CASSHGGGLGTEAFF.

V gene TRBV7-8 combines with J gene TRBJ1-4; D is uncertain. CDR3 length: 14 amino acids. The V end lost 2 bases, the J end lost 7 bases, and 11 bases lay between the germline ends. Germline CDR1 is SGHVS and CDR2 is FQNEAQ. The CDR3 nucleotides are TGTGCCAGCAGCTTATCCGCGCGGGGTGAAAAACTGTTTTTT. Translation: CASSLSARGEKLFF.

The chain combines TRBV28 with TRBJ2-2; 7 bases are a match to TRBD1. V shed 6 bases and J 6 bases; nucleotides not matched to a gene: 13. This CDR3 spans 16 amino acids. In germline, CDR1 is MDHEN, CDR2 SYDVKM. The CDR3 bases are TGTGCCAGCAGGGGGACCGACAGGGTCGCCGCCGGGGAGCTGTTTTTT. Translated, it gives CASRGTDRVAAGELFF.

J is TRBJ2-5 and V is TRBV28; 7 bases align to TRBD2. V lost 3 bases, J lost 3 bases, and 1 base stayed unmatched. Germline assignment: CDR1 MDHEN and CDR2 SYDVKM. There are 13 residues in the CDR3. The CDR3 bases are TGTGCCAGCAGTTTCGCGGGAGAAGAGACCCAGTACTTC. Protein sequence: CASSFAGEETQYF.

The rearrangement links TRBV25-1 to TRBJ2-7; 8 nucleotides agree with TRBD1. CDR3 size: 15 residues. V was pared by 6 bases and J by 5 bases, with 12 bases of the junction left unmatched. Germline V lookup: CDR1 MGHDK, CDR2 SYGVNS. CDR3 sequence reads: CASRPDRGDLHEQYF. The CDR3 nucleotides read TGTGCCAGCAGACCTGACAGGGGAGATCTGCACGAGCAGTACTTC.

This clone has more than one count but fewer than ten. The chain has TRBV7-8 and TRBJ2-7, with a possible D match to TRBD1 (5 bases). This CDR3 region has 14 residues. Germline V gene sequence: CDR1 SGHVS, CDR2 FQNEAQ. Trimming took off 4 bases at V and 1 base at J, with 11 bases between the two ends. In nucleotides, the CDR3 is TGTGCCAGCAGCTCCCACAGGCAGTCCTACGAGCAGTACTTC. Translation gives CASSSHRQSYEQYF.

The chain joins TRBV7-3 to TRBJ2-7, with TRBD1 matching 8 bases. CDR1 SGHTA and CDR2 FQGTGA come from the germline V gene. CDR3 length: 15 residues. V trimming: 4 bases; J trimming: 3 bases; junction bases outside the gene matches: 8. CDR3 region: CASSSGDRIHYEQYF. Written as DNA, the CDR3 is TGTGCCAGCAGCTCAGGGGACAGGATACACTACGAGCAGTACTTC.